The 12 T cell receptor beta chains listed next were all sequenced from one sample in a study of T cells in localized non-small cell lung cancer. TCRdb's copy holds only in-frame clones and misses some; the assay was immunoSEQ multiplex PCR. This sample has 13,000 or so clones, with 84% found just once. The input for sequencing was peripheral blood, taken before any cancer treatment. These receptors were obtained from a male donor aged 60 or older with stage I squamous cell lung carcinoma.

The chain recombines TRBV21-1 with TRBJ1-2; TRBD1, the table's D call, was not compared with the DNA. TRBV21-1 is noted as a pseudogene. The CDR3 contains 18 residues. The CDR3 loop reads CASSSLPGTGVSNYGYTF. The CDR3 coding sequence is TGTGCCAGCAGTTCTCTACCTGGGACAGGGGTTTCTAACTATGGCTACACCTTC.

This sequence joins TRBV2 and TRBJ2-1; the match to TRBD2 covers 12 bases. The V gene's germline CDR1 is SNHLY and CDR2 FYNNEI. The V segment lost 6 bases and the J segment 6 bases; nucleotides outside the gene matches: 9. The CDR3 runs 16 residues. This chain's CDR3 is CASSQTSGRSRNEQFF. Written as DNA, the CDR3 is TGTGCCAGCAGCCAAACTAGCGGGAGGTCCCGCAATGAGCAGTTCTTC.

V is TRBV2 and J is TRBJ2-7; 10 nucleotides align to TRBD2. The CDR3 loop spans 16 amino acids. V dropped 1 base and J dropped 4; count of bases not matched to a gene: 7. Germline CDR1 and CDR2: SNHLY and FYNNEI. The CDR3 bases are TGTGCCAGCAGTGAAGGGCTAGCGGGAGTAGAATACGAGCAGTACTTC. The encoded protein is CASSEGLAGVEYEQYF. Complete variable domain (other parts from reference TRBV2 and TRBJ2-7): EPEVTQTPSHQVTQMGQEVILRCVPISNHLYFYWYRQILGQKVEFLVSFYNNEISEKSEIFDDQFSVERPDGSNFTLKIRSTKLEDSAMYFCASSEGLAGVEYEQYFGPGTRLTVT.

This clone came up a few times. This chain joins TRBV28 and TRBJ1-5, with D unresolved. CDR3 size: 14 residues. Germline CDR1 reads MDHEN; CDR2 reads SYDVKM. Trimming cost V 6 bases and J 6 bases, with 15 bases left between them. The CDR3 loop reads CASSPTRYPQPQHF. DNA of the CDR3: TGTGCCAGCAGCCCTACTAGGTACCCTCAGCCCCAGCATTTT.

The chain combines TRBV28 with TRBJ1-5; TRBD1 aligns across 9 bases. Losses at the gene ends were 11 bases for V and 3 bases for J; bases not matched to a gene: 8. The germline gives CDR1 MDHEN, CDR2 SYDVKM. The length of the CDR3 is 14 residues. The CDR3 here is CAGQGSSFNQPQHF. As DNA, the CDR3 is TGTGCCGGACAGGGGTCTTCATTCAATCAGCCCCAGCATTTT.

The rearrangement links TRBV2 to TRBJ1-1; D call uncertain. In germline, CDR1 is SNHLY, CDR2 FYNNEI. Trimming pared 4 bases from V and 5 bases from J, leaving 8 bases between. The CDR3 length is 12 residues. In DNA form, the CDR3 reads TGTGCCAGCAGTGGAGGGAAGACTGAAGCTTTCTTT. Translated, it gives CASSGGKTEAFF.

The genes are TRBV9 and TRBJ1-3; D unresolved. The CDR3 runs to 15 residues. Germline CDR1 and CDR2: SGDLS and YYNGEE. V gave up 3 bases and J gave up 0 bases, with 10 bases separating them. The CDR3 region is CASSADGTSGNTIYF. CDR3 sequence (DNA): TGTGCCAGCAGCGCGGACGGTACCTCTGGAAACACCATATATTTT.

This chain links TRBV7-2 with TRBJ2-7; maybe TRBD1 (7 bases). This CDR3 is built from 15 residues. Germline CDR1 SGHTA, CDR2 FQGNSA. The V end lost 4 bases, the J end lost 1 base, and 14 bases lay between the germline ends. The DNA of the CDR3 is TGTGCCAGCAGCTCCCAGGGGGGCAGTTCCTACGAGCAGTACTTC. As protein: CASSSQGGSSYEQYF.

Here the CDR3 reads CASSPGGANYGYTF. The CDR3 coding sequence is TGTGCCAGCAGCCCAGGGGGGGCTAACTATGGCTACACCTTC. The rearrangement uses TRBV7-3 and TRBJ1-2; 7 positions agree with TRBD1. J lost 0 bases, V lost 5 bases, and 3 bases had no gene match. Germline lookup yields CDR1 SGHTA and CDR2 FQGTGA. The CDR3 sequence is 14 residues long. Filled out from reference TRBV7-3 and TRBJ1-2, the complete variable domain reads GAGVSQTPSNKVTEKGKYVELRCDPISGHTALYWYRQSLGQGPEFLIYFQGTGAADDSGLPNDRFFAVRPEGSVSTLKIQRTERGDSAVYLCASSPGGANYGYTFGSGTRLTVV.

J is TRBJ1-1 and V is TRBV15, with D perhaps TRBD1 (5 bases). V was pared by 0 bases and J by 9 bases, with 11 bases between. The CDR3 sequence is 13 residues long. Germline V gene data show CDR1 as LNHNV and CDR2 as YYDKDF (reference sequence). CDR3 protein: CATSRDFREQAFF. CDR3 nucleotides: TGTGCCACCAGCAGAGATTTCAGGGAACAAGCTTTCTTT.

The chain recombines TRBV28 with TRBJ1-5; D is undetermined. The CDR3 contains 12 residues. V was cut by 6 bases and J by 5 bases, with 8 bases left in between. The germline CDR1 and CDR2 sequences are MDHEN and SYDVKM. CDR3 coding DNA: TGTGCCAGCAGGTCCGCCGATCAGCCCCAGCATTTT. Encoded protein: CASRSADQPQHF.

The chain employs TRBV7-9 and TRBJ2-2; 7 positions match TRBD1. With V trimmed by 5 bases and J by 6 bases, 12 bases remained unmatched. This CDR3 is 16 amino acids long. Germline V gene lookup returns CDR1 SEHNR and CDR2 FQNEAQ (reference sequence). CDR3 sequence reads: CASSPRGGPRAGELFF. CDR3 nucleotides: TGTGCCAGCAGCCCACGAGGGGGCCCCAGGGCCGGGGAGCTGTTTTTT. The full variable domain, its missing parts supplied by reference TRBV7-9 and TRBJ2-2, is DTGVSQNPRHKITKRGQNVTFRCDPISEHNRLYWYRQTLGQGPEFLTYFQNEAQLEKSRLLSDRFSAERPKGSFSTLEIQRTEQGDSAMYLCASSPRGGPRAGELFFGEGSRLTVL.